This entry is about one T cell receptor beta chain. In the source study's methods: Amplification with reference gene primers provided the estimates of nucleated cell counts. Clones were read by immunoSEQ multiplex PCR, and TCRdb kept only the in-frame ones, dropping some. The DNA gave D and trimming, while V, J and clone size come from that table. Counted here are around 190,000 clones, around 80% occurring once; the ten biggest clones make up about 13%. The entry originates in a study of blood T cell repertoires in COVID-19. Study at large: The United States, Italy and Spain supplied acute and convalescent COVID-19 samples. Sample material is recorded as cDNA or gDNA derived from T cells, B-cell-depleted T cells, or PBMCs.

CDR1 and CDR2 from the germline V gene are SQVTM and ANQGSEA. V lost 3 bases and J lost 0, with 5 bases in between. The CDR3 runs 12 residues. The sequence came from a human donor in a cohort sampled during active COVID-19. The sample comprised peripheral blood. This chain connects TRBV29-1 to TRBJ1-1, with D unclear. CDR3 DNA sequence: TGCAGCGTTGACAGAATGAACACTGAAGCTTTCTTT. Translation: CSVDRMNTEAFF.